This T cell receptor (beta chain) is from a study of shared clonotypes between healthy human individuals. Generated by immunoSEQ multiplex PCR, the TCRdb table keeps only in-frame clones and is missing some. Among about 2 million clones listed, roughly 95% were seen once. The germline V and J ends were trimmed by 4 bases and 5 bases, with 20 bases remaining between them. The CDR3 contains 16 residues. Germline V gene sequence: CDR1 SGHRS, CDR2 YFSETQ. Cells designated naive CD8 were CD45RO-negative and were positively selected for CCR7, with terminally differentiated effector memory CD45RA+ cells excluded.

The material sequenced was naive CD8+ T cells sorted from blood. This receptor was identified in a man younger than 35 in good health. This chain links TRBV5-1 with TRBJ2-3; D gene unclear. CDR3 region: CASSATEDVLIDTQYF. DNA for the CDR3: TGCGCCAGCAGCGCTACAGAGGACGTTCTAATAGATACGCAGTATTTT. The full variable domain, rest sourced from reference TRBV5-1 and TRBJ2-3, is KAGVTQTPRYLIKTRGQQVTLSCSPISGHRSVSWYQQTPGQGLQFLFEYFSETQRNKGNFPGRFSGRQFSNSRSEMNVSTLELGDSALYLCASSATEDVLIDTQYFGPGTRLTVL.